Shown below are 21 T cell receptor beta chains from a single sample sequenced in a study of beta chain features in type 1 diabetes. Expressed TCRB transcripts were sequenced because the entire RNA isolate underwent reverse transcription. Profiled with immunoSEQ multiplex PCR; TCRdb holds only in-frame clones, not every one. This table holds more than 150,000 clones, about 9.1% found once. Sequencing was done on a sample of central memory CD4+ T cells from blood. The source of these receptors is a woman aged 18 to 35 in good health.

The J gene is TRBJ2-3, the V gene TRBV5-5, with 8 bases aligning to TRBD2. The CDR3 is 14 residues long. The germline V gene encodes CDR1 SGHKS and CDR2 YYEKEE (reference sequence). After removal of 3 bases from V and 6 bases from J, the junction contained 6 bases not matched to a gene. CDR3 in amino acids: CASSSGGGDDTQYF. In DNA, the CDR3 is TGTGCCAGCAGCTCCGGGGGGGGAGACGATACGCAGTATTTT.

The chain has TRBV4-1 and TRBJ2-7; unclear D gene. Germline CDR1 reads MGHRA; CDR2 reads YSYEKL. V was clipped by 0 bases and J by 2 bases, with 14 bases between them. The CDR3 runs 16 residues. In DNA form, the CDR3 reads TGCGCCAGCAGCCAAGATCGACCGGGTTGGGCCTACGAGCAGTACTTC. Its protein product is CASSQDRPGWAYEQYF.

CDR3 region: CASSRAGGTEAFF. The CDR3 DNA is TGTGCCAGTAGTCGCGCGGGGGGCACTGAAGCTTTCTTT. The rearrangement joins TRBV19 to TRBJ1-1, with a tentative D call TRBD1 (5 bases). Trimming left V 5 bases short and J 4 bases short, with 11 bases between. Germline lookup yields CDR1 LNHDA and CDR2 SQIVND (reference sequence). The CDR3 is 13 residues long.

The sample holds a few counts of this clone. The J gene is TRBJ1-5, the V gene TRBV7-8, with 8 bases fitting TRBD1. This CDR3 spans 18 amino acids. The germline CDR1 and CDR2 sequences are SGHVS and FQNEAQ. J gave up 4 bases and V 0 bases, and 11 bases lay outside the gene matches. The CDR3 protein is CASSLAGQGRGGNQPQHF. Here the CDR3 DNA reads TGTGCCAGCAGCTTAGCTGGACAGGGTAGGGGAGGGAATCAGCCCCAGCATTTT.

Note on this clone: Other DNA sequences of this sample code for an identical CDR3. The rearrangement uses TRBV11-3 and TRBJ2-5, with D possibly being TRBD2 (6 bases). The CDR3 contains 13 residues. Germline V gives CDR1 SGHNT, CDR2 YENEEA. V lost 1 base and J lost 5, with 8 bases in between. CDR3 sequence (DNA): TGTGCCAGCAGCTTAGCTGGGGGGGAGACCCAGTACTTC. Its protein is CASSLAGGETQYF.

This clone appeared a few times. The V and J genes are TRBV5-1 and TRBJ1-1; 8 nucleotides align to TRBD1. CDR3 length equals 17 residues. Per germline, CDR1 SGHRS and CDR2 YFSETQ. Germline trimming cut 4 bases from V and 1 base from J; bases unmatched to any gene: 12. The CDR3 here is CASSRGQGSSRNTEAFF. Here the CDR3 DNA reads TGCGCCAGCAGCCGTGGACAGGGATCCTCTCGGAACACTGAAGCTTTCTTT. The entire variable domain, with the rest obtained from reference TRBV5-1 and TRBJ1-1, is as follows: KAGVTQTPRYLIKTRGQQVTLSCSPISGHRSVSWYQQTPGQGLQFLFEYFSETQRNKGNFPGRFSGRQFSNSRSEMNVSTLELGDSALYLCASSRGQGSSRNTEAFFGQGTRLTVV.

The chain has TRBV14 and TRBJ1-1; D unresolved. The germline V gene encodes CDR1 SGHDN and CDR2 FVKESK. Trimming removed 0 bases from V and 0 bases from J, with 8 bases in between. This CDR3 spans 15 amino acids. The CDR3 nucleotides are TGTGCCAGCAGCCAAGAGAGGCAGATGAACACTGAAGCTTTCTTT. Residues: CASSQERQMNTEAFF.

The rearrangement joins TRBV7-9 to TRBJ2-7, with a tentative D call TRBD1 (6 bases). CDR1 and CDR2 from the germline V gene are SEHNR and FQNEAQ (reference sequence). The CDR3 spans 14 residues. V lost 9 bases to trimming and J lost 2 bases, with 17 bases between them. The CDR3 protein is CASTRTERTYEQYF. CDR3 coding DNA: TGTGCCAGTACGAGGACAGAGAGGACCTACGAGCAGTACTTC.

The chain is built from TRBV11-2 and TRBJ2-7; 9 bases agree with TRBD1. Per the germline V gene, CDR1 is SGHAT and CDR2 is FQNNGV. The CDR3 is 14 residues long. The trim removed 5 bases at V and 3 bases at J, leaving 5 bases unmatched. Here the CDR3 reads CASSRTGQGYEQYF. The DNA for the CDR3 is TGTGCCAGCAGCCGTACGGGACAGGGCTACGAGCAGTACTTC.

This clone has just a few counts. V is TRBV30 and J is TRBJ1-5; weak D call: TRBD1 (6 bases). The CDR3 runs to 14 residues. V was pared by 1 base and J by 2 bases, with 9 bases between. Germline lookup yields CDR1 GTSNPN and CDR2 SVGIG (reference sequence). The CDR3 protein is CAWSGPGGNQPQHF. The CDR3 DNA reads as TGTGCCTGGAGTGGGCCAGGGGGCAATCAGCCCCAGCATTTT.

This clone was seen a few times. The chain recombines TRBV6-1 with TRBJ1-5; D not certain. The CDR3 consists of 13 residues. The germline V gene encodes CDR1 MNHNS and CDR2 SASEGT. The V end was cut by 0 bases, the J end by 11 bases, with 11 bases between. The CDR3 here is CASSEAPREAQHF. In nucleotides, the CDR3 is TGTGCCAGCAGTGAAGCGCCTCGTGAGGCCCAGCATTTT.

This clone has only a few counts. The gene calls are TRBV10-3 and TRBJ1-5; D gene unclear. Germline V CDR1 and CDR2: ENHRY, SYGVKD. The CDR3 is made up of 13 amino acids. The germline V and J ends were trimmed by 6 bases and 0 bases, with 6 bases remaining between them. CDR3 residues: CAISTDSNQPQHF. Here the CDR3 DNA reads TGTGCCATCAGCACTGATAGCAATCAGCCCCAGCATTTT.

With regard to this clone: This clone may be a read error of a much larger clone one base away. This chain's CDR3 is CASSLGTSGSTDTQYF. Written as DNA, the CDR3 is TGCGCCAGCAGCTTGGGGACTAGCGGGAGCACAGATACGCAGTATTTT. The chain carries TRBV5-1 and TRBJ2-3; TRBD2 agrees at 11 bases. The CDR3 has 16 amino acids. V lost 0 bases and J lost 0; bases outside the gene matches: 0. Germline values: CDR1 SGHRS, CDR2 YFSETQ.

This clone has a handful of counts. The rearrangement joins TRBV2 to TRBJ2-7; possibly TRBD1 for D (6 bases). CDR3 size: 14 residues. Germline loops: CDR1 SNHLY, CDR2 FYNNEI. The germline V and J ends were trimmed by 6 bases and 4 bases, with 16 bases remaining between them. The chain's CDR3 is CASRTDRSTYEQYF. DNA for the CDR3: TGTGCCAGCAGGACTGACAGGAGCACGTACGAGCAGTACTTC.

This clone was picked up a small number of times. The chain links TRBV29-1 to TRBJ2-3, with 11 nucleotides matching TRBD2. Germline V lookup: CDR1 SQVTM, CDR2 ANQGSEA. The CDR3 totals 17 residues. V lost 1 base, J lost 4 bases, and 10 bases stayed unmatched. The CDR3 DNA reads as TGCAGCGTTGAAGTCCGGATACTAGCGGGGGAGGCAGATACGCAGTATTTT. Protein: CSVEVRILAGEADTQYF.

This sequence joins TRBV5-1 and TRBJ1-1; possibly TRBD1 for D (5 bases). Germline CDR1 SGHRS, CDR2 YFSETQ. There are 14 residues in the CDR3. Trimming pared 7 bases from V and 1 base from J, leaving 14 bases between. CDR3 nucleotide sequence: TGCGCCAGCGGCGAAGTACAGGCGAACACTGAAGCTTTCTTT. Translated: CASGEVQANTEAFF.

V gene TRBV5-1 combines with J gene TRBJ2-7; 10 bases map to TRBD1. Germline V gene lookup returns CDR1 SGHRS and CDR2 YFSETQ. Trimming removed 4 bases from V and 4 bases from J; junction bases left unmatched: 11. This CDR3 has 16 residues. The CDR3 reads CASSLGTGDGSYEQYF. The CDR3 DNA reads as TGCGCCAGCAGCCTCGGGACAGGGGATGGGTCTTACGAGCAGTACTTC.

This clone was seen only a few times. In nucleotides, the CDR3 is TGTGCCAGCTCACCCGGACAGTACGAGCAGTACTTC. Its protein is CASSPGQYEQYF. The chain links TRBV18 to TRBJ2-7; tentative D call: TRBD1 (6 bases). V lost 3 bases, J lost 4 bases, and 7 bases lay in between. The V gene's germline CDR1 is KGHSH and CDR2 LQKENI. The CDR3 covers 12 residues.

The V gene is TRBV5-6, the J gene TRBJ1-4, with 8 positions matching TRBD1. This CDR3 has 19 amino acids. Germline V gene sequence: CDR1 SGHDT, CDR2 YYEEEE. J lost 0 bases, V lost 4 bases, and 14 bases had no gene match. The CDR3 here is CASSGAVEPGGTTNEKLFF. DNA for the CDR3: TGTGCCAGCAGCGGTGCCGTCGAACCAGGGGGCACAACTAATGAAAAACTGTTTTTT.

The chain is built from TRBV6-1 and TRBJ2-5; TRBD2 is a possible D gene (5 bases). CDR1 is MNHNS, CDR2 SASEGT, per germline. V was shortened by 4 bases and J by 1 base, with 10 bases between the two germline ends. The CDR3 runs to 14 residues. The DNA of the CDR3 is TGTGCCAGCAGTGCAACCCGGGGCCAAGAGACCCAGTACTTC. Translated, it gives CASSATRGQETQYF.

The J gene is TRBJ2-5, the V gene TRBV7-2, with 9 bases that match TRBD2. Gene TRBJ2-7 matches the end of the DNA better, so the J call may be wrong. Germline values: CDR1 SGHTA, CDR2 FQGNSA. CDR3 size: 15 residues. CDR3 nucleotides: TGTGCCAGCAGCTCAGCGGGAGGCAGCTCCTACGAGCAGTACTTC. It is translated as CASSSAGGSSYEQYF.